The 23 T cell receptor beta chains below come from one sample, sequenced in a study of blood T cell repertoires in COVID-19 (TCRdb year 2020). Receptor amplification or capture employed the immunoSEQ multiplex PCR assay. What TCRdb holds here is the immuneACCESS table cut down to in-frame rearrangements. Part of the clones is not present; checked against another copy, under half of the missing clones reflect an unresolved V gene, and the others are unexplained. Across this sample there are 200,000 to 250,000 clones, with 85% seen only once. Clones ranked in the top ten supply 18% of the sample. Sequencing used PBMCs or T cells enriched from blood (not recorded which). The receptor source for this set is a man in his forties who had recovered from COVID-19.

This sequence joins TRBV7-3 and TRBJ1-1; D is possibly TRBD1 (5 bases). Germline V gives CDR1 SGHTA, CDR2 FQGTGA. The CDR3 spans 13 residues. The V gene lost 3 bases and the J gene lost 5 bases, with 10 bases spanning the gap. CDR3 DNA: TGTGCCAGCAGCTTCGGGGGGGATACTGAAGCTTTCTTT. Its translation: CASSFGGDTEAFF.

The J gene is TRBJ2-7, the V gene TRBV4-3; the match to TRBD2 covers 7 bases. V was clipped by 0 bases and J by 2 bases; unmatched bases: 13. CDR1 is LGHNA, CDR2 YSLEER, per germline. The CDR3 is made up of 18 amino acids. The CDR3 here is CASSQELGASGPTYEQYF. CDR3 coding DNA: TGCGCCAGCAGCCAAGAACTGGGTGCTAGCGGCCCTACCTACGAGCAGTACTTC.

V and J are TRBV12-3 or TRBV12-4 and TRBJ2-1; a possible D gene is TRBD2 (6 bases). V lost 8 bases and J lost 6, with 11 bases in between. This CDR3 is built from 12 residues. The CDR3 nucleotides read TGTGCCAGCCCGGGAGCACCCAATGAGCAGTTCTTC. Its protein is CASPGAPNEQFF.

The chain is built from TRBV7-9 and TRBJ2-1; 10 positions match TRBD2. With V trimmed by 5 bases and J by 7 bases, 11 bases remained unmatched. Germline-derived CDR1 and CDR2 are SEHNR and FQNEAQ (reference sequence). CDR3 length equals 16 residues. The CDR3 region has the DNA TGTGCCAGCAGCCTACCGAGCGGGAGGGCCGGTAATGAGCAGTTCTTC. Translated: CASSLPSGRAGNEQFF.

The V gene is TRBV7-9, the J gene TRBJ1-5; the D is unclear. V was pared by 1 base and J by 4 bases, with 8 bases between. CDR3 size: 14 residues. Germline V CDR1 and CDR2: SEHNR, FQNEAQ (reference sequence). CDR3 loop: CASSLGSVNQPQHF. The CDR3, as DNA: TGTGCCAGCAGCTTAGGTTCAGTAAATCAGCCCCAGCATTTT.

The chain links TRBV25-1 to TRBJ1-5, with D perhaps TRBD1 (6 bases). The V end was cut by 4 bases, the J end by 7 bases, with 11 bases between. The CDR3 covers 13 residues. Germline lookup yields CDR1 MGHDK and CDR2 SYGVNS. CDR3 DNA sequence: TGTGCCAGCAGTGGGCAGGGGCGGCAGCCCCAGCATTTT. The encoded protein is CASSGQGRQPQHF.

This chain uses TRBV5-1 with TRBJ1-1; D might be TRBD1 (6 bases). The CDR3 contains 13 residues. The V gene lost 7 bases and the J gene lost 4 bases, with 14 bases spanning the gap. CDR1 SGHRS and CDR2 YFSETQ come from the germline V gene. The CDR3 nucleotides read TGCGCCAGCTCTCCGGGACAAGCCACTGAAGCTTTCTTT. The encoded protein is CASSPGQATEAFF.

The rearrangement links TRBV7-9 to TRBJ2-2; 7 nucleotides agree with TRBD2. The CDR3 contains 16 residues. V shed 7 bases and J 3 bases; nucleotides not matched to a gene: 11. The germline V gene has CDR1 SEHNR and CDR2 FQNEAQ (reference sequence). The CDR3 DNA reads as TGTGCCAGCACCCCCGGGACTACCCTGTACACCGGGGAGCTGTTTTTT. As protein: CASTPGTTLYTGELFF.

This clone was observed at least ten times. The J gene is TRBJ2-2, the V gene TRBV24-1, with a possible D match to TRBD1 (7 bases). There are 13 residues in the CDR3. From germline, CDR1 is KGHDR and CDR2 SFDVKD. The V and J ends lost 6 bases and 5 bases respectively, with 9 bases between them. The CDR3 here is CATSQGGTGELFF. CDR3 DNA: TGTGCCACCAGTCAGGGGGGAACCGGGGAGCTGTTTTTT.

The J gene is TRBJ2-1, the V gene TRBV21-1; the table names TRBD2, a call not compared with the DNA. TRBV21-1 is deemed a pseudogene. The length of the CDR3 is 19 residues. The CDR3 here is CASSTFWTSGPNHYNEQFF. DNA for the CDR3: TGTGCCAGCAGCACCTTCTGGACTAGCGGGCCGAACCACTACAATGAGCAGTTCTTC.

The chain carries TRBV7-9 and TRBJ2-7; D might be TRBD2 (5 bases). This CDR3 has 15 amino acids. Trimming left V 0 bases short and J 7 bases short, with 16 bases between. Germline V gene lookup returns CDR1 SEHNR and CDR2 FQNEAQ (reference sequence). In DNA form, the CDR3 reads TGTGCCAGCAGCTTAGCCGGGATCAGCCCCATTGAGCAGTACTTC. It yields the protein CASSLAGISPIEQYF.

This clone was seen just once. The chain links TRBV27 to TRBJ2-7; 7 bases agree with TRBD2. Germline V gene lookup returns CDR1 MNHEY and CDR2 SMNVEV (reference sequence). V was clipped by 2 bases and J by 6 bases; unmatched bases: 4. CDR3 length equals 13 residues. DNA of the CDR3: TGTGCCAGCAGTTTAAGCGGGATCGGCGAGCAGTACTTC. Its translation is CASSLSGIGEQYF.

This chain joins TRBV24-1 and TRBJ2-5; the D gene is possibly TRBD2 (5 bases). The CDR3 covers 13 residues. Germline-derived CDR1 and CDR2 are KGHDR and SFDVKD. Trimming took 8 bases from V and 2 from J, leaving 11 bases between them. CDR3 region: CATTGREQETQYF. The CDR3 coding sequence is TGTGCCACCACCGGACGGGAACAAGAGACCCAGTACTTC.

The CDR3: CASSIPDSSPYEQYF. The CDR3 DNA sequence: TGTGCCAGTAGTATACCGGACAGTTCCCCCTACGAGCAGTACTTC. This rearrangement joins TRBV19 to TRBJ2-7, with D possibly matching TRBD1 (6 bases). The CDR3 is 15 residues long. V was trimmed by 2 bases and J by 2 bases, leaving 13 bases between them. CDR1 LNHDA and CDR2 SQIVND come from the germline V gene (reference sequence).

V is TRBV5-1 and J is TRBJ1-3, with unresolved D. Trimming took 0 bases from V and 4 from J, leaving 8 bases between them. The CDR3 contains 14 residues. Germline CDR1 reads SGHRS; CDR2 reads YFSETQ. CDR3 nucleotide sequence: TGCGCCAGCAGCTTGGTCGGTTTAGGAAACACCATATATTTT. This encodes CASSLVGLGNTIYF.

The chain recombines TRBV29-1 with TRBJ2-7, with TRBD1 matching 9 bases. CDR3 length: 13 amino acids. Germline V gene sequence: CDR1 SQVTM, CDR2 ANQGSEA. The ends lost 6 bases at V and 0 bases at J; junction bases unmatched: 3. CDR3 region: CSVGQGRSYEQYF. The CDR3 bases are TGCAGCGTCGGACAGGGGCGCTCCTACGAGCAGTACTTC.

The genes are TRBV5-8 and TRBJ1-2; D gene unclear. The length of the CDR3 is 12 residues. V lost 0 bases to trimming and J lost 4 bases, with 4 bases between them. The V gene's germline CDR1 is SGHTS and CDR2 YDEGEE. The CDR3, as DNA: TGTGCCAGCAGCTTGGACGGCTATGGCTACACCTTC. It yields the protein CASSLDGYGYTF.

The genes are TRBV5-6 and TRBJ1-1; 7 bases align to TRBD1. Per germline, CDR1 SGHDT and CDR2 YYEEEE. Trimming cost V 4 bases and J 2 bases; bases outside gene matches: 5. This CDR3 region has 14 residues. Written as DNA, the CDR3 is TGTGCCAGCAGCGTCCGGGACAGAAACACTGAAGCTTTCTTT. Residues: CASSVRDRNTEAFF.

This clone was recorded only once. The rearrangement joins TRBV10-3 to TRBJ1-2; D ambiguous. The V gene lost 3 bases and the J gene lost 4 bases, with 9 bases spanning the gap. Germline V lookup: CDR1 ENHRY, CDR2 SYGVKD. This CDR3 region has 13 residues. CDR3 protein: CAISDGEAYGYTF. The CDR3 coding sequence is TGTGCCATCAGTGACGGGGAGGCCTATGGCTACACCTTC.

The chain carries TRBV19 and TRBJ2-1; TRBD2 aligns across 16 bases. Germline lookup yields CDR1 LNHDA and CDR2 SQIVND (reference sequence). The CDR3 is 19 residues long. Unmatched junction bases numbered 15, after V lost 6 bases and J lost 7 bases. CDR3 sequence (DNA): TGTGCCAGTAGACCGCACCCCGGGACTAGCGGGAGGGCCGGGAATGAGCAGTTCTTC. This encodes CASRPHPGTSGRAGNEQFF.

The chain combines TRBV19 with TRBJ2-7; 10 positions match TRBD1. Trimming took 4 bases from V and 5 from J; bases not matched to a gene: 8. CDR1 LNHDA and CDR2 SQIVND come from the germline V gene (reference sequence). The CDR3 consists of 15 residues. CDR3 sequence: CASSKGQGLSDEQYF. Written as DNA, the CDR3 is TGTGCCAGTAGTAAGGGACAGGGGCTTTCTGACGAGCAGTACTTC.

The rearrangement uses TRBV27 and TRBJ2-4; TRBD1 aligns across 7 bases. The CDR3 contains 15 residues. The V segment lost 0 bases and the J segment 4 bases; nucleotides outside the gene matches: 3. The germline V gene has CDR1 MNHEY and CDR2 SMNVEV (reference sequence). The CDR3 DNA reads as TGTGCCAGCAGTTTATCGCCGACAGGGAAAAACATTCAGTACTTC. It translates to CASSLSPTGKNIQYF.

This chain connects TRBV6-1 to TRBJ2-2, with a weak D call TRBD1 (5 bases). The CDR3 contains 16 residues. Trimming stripped 2 bases from V and 1 base from J, with 11 bases between. The germline V gene has CDR1 MNHNS and CDR2 SASEGT. CDR3 loop: CASSELGAGNTGELFF. The CDR3 nucleotides read TGTGCCAGCAGTGAATTAGGGGCAGGGAACACCGGGGAGCTGTTTTTT.